The T cell receptor beta chain described here comes from a study of blood T cells in healthy people across ages. At the level of the study: About one barcoded beta molecule per two T cells was captured by template switching.

Points from the study as a whole: The CMV status of each donor remained undetermined, and this could have confounded shifts in expanded clonotypes.

CDR3 length: 12 amino acids. The sample providers were healthy Caucasian people from Russia, aged about 6 to 95. Per sample, at least 5 micrograms of total RNA were extracted. Through a sample-barcoded 5' primer and a J-beta primer mix, a second PCR was run for 7 to 11 cycles. TCRdb used MiXCR to reprocess the 5' RACE reads, holding one entry per CDR3 protein. The table has hundreds of thousands of distinct CDR3 sequences, approximately 59% seen once. This clonotype was seen once. Its antigen remains unknown. At one boundary the junction diverges from the germline segment, which might be a read error. V gene TRBV12-3 or TRBV12-4 combines with J gene TRBJ2-7; D possibly uses TRBD1 or TRBD2 (5 bases each). The receptor comes from a man aged 30 to 45 in good health. Source material: blood. CDR3 DNA sequence: TGTGCCATCAGTTTTGGGGGTGGCGAGCAGTACTTC. This gives the protein CAISFGGGEQYF.